Included here is one TCR beta chain sequence, with context. Its antigen is unidentified. The source of the sample is a study of T cells expressing NK-cell markers. TCRdb re-called the 5' RACE reads and gives one entry per CDR3 protein, without DNA. The sample spans 5,100 or so distinct CDR3 sequences; the ten largest clones claim 14%. Broader study findings: Dominant NKG2C+ clonotypes were found to form roughly 1.0-7.0% of CD8+ T cells in several donors.

There are 13 residues in the CDR3. The germline gives CDR1 MNHEY, CDR2 SMNVEV (reference sequence). Sequenced: blood T cells: a sorted CD56 or NKG2C T cell subset, CD4+ or CD8+ T cells, or bulk PBMC T cells (not recorded which). The chain is built from TRBV27 and TRBJ2-5; TCRdb indicates TRBD1, and absent DNA this call remains unverified. The receptor was isolated from a man in his late teens or twenties in good health. The chain's CDR3 is CASSLGRGETQYF.